These T cell receptor beta chains were read from a single sample in a study of spatial heterogeneity in lung cancer. TCRdb re-called the 5' RACE reads with MiXCR, one entry per CDR3 protein. The sample yields around 5,000 distinct CDR3 sequences, over 10% seen once. Sequences were derived from lung tumor tissue, sampled at surgery. The receptors come from a female donor with early-stage non-small cell lung cancer. The conserved cysteine and the conserved F or W are not part of the CDR3 here. The D gene is left open where the match is weak.

j_gene: TRBJ2-4; len: 14; d_gene: -; v_gene: TRBV20-1; CDR3aa: SAPLTPGLGKNIQY
j_gene: TRBJ1-2; len: 9; d_gene: TRBD1; v_gene: TRBV6-2/TRBV6-3; CDR3aa: ASNRGDGYT
j_gene: TRBJ1-2; len: 11; d_gene: -; v_gene: TRBV14; CDR3aa: ASSPGQSYGYT
j_gene: TRBJ2-7; len: 13; d_gene: TRBD2; v_gene: TRBV7-8; CDR3aa: ASSRSSGGGYEQY
j_gene: TRBJ2-5; len: 13; d_gene: -; v_gene: TRBV7-6; CDR3aa: ASSLDTGGAETQY
j_gene: TRBJ1-1; len: 11; d_gene: TRBD1; v_gene: TRBV28; CDR3aa: ASSLSGQGEAF
j_gene: TRBJ2-5; len: 12; d_gene: -; v_gene: TRBV11-2; CDR3aa: ASSLSRVRETQY
j_gene: TRBJ1-6; len: 13; d_gene: -; v_gene: TRBV5-4; CDR3aa: ASSLDGNLNSPLH
j_gene: TRBJ1-5; len: 13; d_gene: TRBD1; v_gene: TRBV6-5; CDR3aa: ASRPDNRGRQPQH
j_gene: TRBJ2-3; len: 14; d_gene: -; v_gene: TRBV5-1; CDR3aa: ASSLEQWTGTDTQY
j_gene: TRBJ1-6; len: 11; d_gene: -; v_gene: TRBV7-6; CDR3aa: ASSLNYNSPLH
j_gene: TRBJ1-6; len: 13; d_gene: -; v_gene: TRBV23-1; CDR3aa: AKFGRGAWNSPLH
j_gene: TRBJ1-5; len: 13; d_gene: -; v_gene: TRBV3-1; CDR3aa: ASSPDGSSNQPQH
j_gene: TRBJ2-6; len: 15; d_gene: -; v_gene: TRBV7-7; CDR3aa: ASSPILRASGANVLT
j_gene: TRBJ1-2; len: 11; d_gene: -; v_gene: TRBV11-2; CDR3aa: ASSPDRFYGYT
j_gene: TRBJ2-2; len: 9; d_gene: -; v_gene: TRBV7-2; CDR3aa: ASSFPGELF
j_gene: TRBJ1-1; len: 11; d_gene: -; v_gene: TRBV28; CDR3aa: ASSLVGYTEAF
j_gene: TRBJ2-2; len: 17; d_gene: TRBD1; v_gene: TRBV7-2; CDR3aa: ASSSAPILGTANTGELF
j_gene: TRBJ2-1; len: 13; d_gene: TRBD2; v_gene: TRBV11-3; CDR3aa: ASSLGGGANNEQF
j_gene: TRBJ2-6; len: 15; d_gene: -; v_gene: TRBV7-2; CDR3aa: ASSSRGRGSGANVLT
j_gene: TRBJ2-3; len: 13; d_gene: TRBD1; v_gene: TRBV30; CDR3aa: AWSVGDSTTDTQY
j_gene: TRBJ2-1; len: 13; d_gene: -; v_gene: TRBV12-3/TRBV12-4; CDR3aa: ASSPNRGQLNEQF
j_gene: TRBJ2-3; len: 14; d_gene: -; v_gene: TRBV11-2; CDR3aa: ASSLDRLTSTDTQY
j_gene: TRBJ2-7; len: 12; d_gene: -; v_gene: TRBV5-1; CDR3aa: ASSLSQGNHEQY
j_gene: TRBJ1-5; len: 10; d_gene: TRBD1; v_gene: TRBV4-1; CDR3aa: ASRQGDQPQH
j_gene: TRBJ1-1; len: 14; d_gene: -; v_gene: TRBV5-1; CDR3aa: ASSSSPKGQTNEAF
j_gene: TRBJ2-7; len: 14; d_gene: -; v_gene: TRBV29-1; CDR3aa: SVEGGPGRSDYEQY
j_gene: TRBJ2-6; len: 13; d_gene: -; v_gene: TRBV6-1; CDR3aa: ASSGGGSGANVLT
j_gene: TRBJ2-3; len: 17; d_gene: TRBD2; v_gene: TRBV11-2; CDR3aa: ASSLRELAGGQVVNTQY
j_gene: TRBJ1-5; len: 15; d_gene: TRBD1; v_gene: TRBV19; CDR3aa: ASSILQGAGSNQPQH
j_gene: TRBJ1-3; len: 14; d_gene: -; v_gene: TRBV29-1; CDR3aa: SVEDPDGSSGNTIY
j_gene: TRBJ2-7; len: 11; d_gene: -; v_gene: TRBV20-1; CDR3aa: SAIRGGPYEQY
j_gene: TRBJ2-1; len: 12; d_gene: -; v_gene: TRBV15; CDR3aa: ATSRDGGNNEQF
j_gene: TRBJ2-5; len: 13; d_gene: TRBD2; v_gene: TRBV7-2; CDR3aa: ASSPQRGASETQY
j_gene: TRBJ2-7; len: 12; d_gene: TRBD2; v_gene: TRBV2; CDR3aa: ASSAIAGRVEQY
j_gene: TRBJ1-5; len: 12; d_gene: -; v_gene: TRBV30; CDR3aa: AWKPGTHNQPQH
j_gene: TRBJ2-5; len: 9; d_gene: -; v_gene: TRBV13; CDR3aa: ASSPGETQY
j_gene: TRBJ1-1; len: 13; d_gene: TRBD1; v_gene: TRBV3-1; CDR3aa: ASSPRTGVNTEAF
j_gene: TRBJ1-2; len: 11; d_gene: -; v_gene: TRBV20-1; CDR3aa: SARDRSQGGYT
j_gene: TRBJ1-4; len: 13; d_gene: -; v_gene: TRBV6-1; CDR3aa: ASSEQGSQNEKLF
j_gene: TRBJ1-1; len: 11; d_gene: -; v_gene: TRBV9; CDR3aa: ASSVSHNTEAF
j_gene: TRBJ1-2; len: 11; d_gene: -; v_gene: TRBV7-2; CDR3aa: ASSYDSNYGYT